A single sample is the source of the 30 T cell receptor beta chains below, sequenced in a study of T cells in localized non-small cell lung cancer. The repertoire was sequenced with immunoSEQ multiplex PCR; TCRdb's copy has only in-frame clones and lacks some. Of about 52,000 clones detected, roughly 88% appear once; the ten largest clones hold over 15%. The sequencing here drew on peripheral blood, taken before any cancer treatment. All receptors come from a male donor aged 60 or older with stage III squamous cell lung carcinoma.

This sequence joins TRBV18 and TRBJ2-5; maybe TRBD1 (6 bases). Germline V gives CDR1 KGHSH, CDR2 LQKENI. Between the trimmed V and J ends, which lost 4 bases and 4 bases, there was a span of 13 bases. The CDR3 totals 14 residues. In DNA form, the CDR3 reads TGTGCCAGCTCACAACAGGGTCCGTTAGAGACCCAGTACTTC. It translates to CASSQQGPLETQYF.

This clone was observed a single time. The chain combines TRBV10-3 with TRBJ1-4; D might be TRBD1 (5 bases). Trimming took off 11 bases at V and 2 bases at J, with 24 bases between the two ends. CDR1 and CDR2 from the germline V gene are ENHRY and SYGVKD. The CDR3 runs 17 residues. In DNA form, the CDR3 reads TGTGCCTCCCGGGGTACGGAGGGGCGGTATACTAATGAAAAACTGTTTTTT. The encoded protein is CASRGTEGRYTNEKLFF.

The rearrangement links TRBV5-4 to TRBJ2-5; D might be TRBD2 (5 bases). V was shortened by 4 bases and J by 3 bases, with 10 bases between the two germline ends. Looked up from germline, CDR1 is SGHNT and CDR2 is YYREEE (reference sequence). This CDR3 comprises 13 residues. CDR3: CASSRIGEETQYF. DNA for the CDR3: TGTGCCAGCAGCCGTATCGGGGAAGAGACCCAGTACTTC. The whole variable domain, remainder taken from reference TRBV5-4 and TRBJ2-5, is ETGVTQSPTHLIKTRGQQVTLRCSSQSGHNTVSWYQQALGQGPQFIFQYYREEENGRGNFPPRFSGLQFPNYSSELNVNALELDDSALYLCASSRIGEETQYFGPGTRLLVL.

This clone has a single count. CDR3 DNA: TGCGCCAGCAGCTTCGCGCAGGGGACAGGGAACTACAATGAGCAGTTCTTC. Protein: CASSFAQGTGNYNEQFF. The chain recombines TRBV5-1 with TRBJ2-1, with 9 nucleotides matching TRBD1. Germline-derived CDR1 and CDR2 are SGHRS and YFSETQ. J lost 3 bases, V lost 2 bases, and 9 bases had no gene match. The CDR3 runs 17 residues.

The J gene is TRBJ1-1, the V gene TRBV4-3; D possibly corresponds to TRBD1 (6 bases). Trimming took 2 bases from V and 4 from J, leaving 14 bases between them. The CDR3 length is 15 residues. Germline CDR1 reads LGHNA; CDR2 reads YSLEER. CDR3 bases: TGCGCCAGCAGCCAATCCGAACAGGGAGGCACTGAAGCTTTCTTT. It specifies CASSQSEQGGTEAFF.

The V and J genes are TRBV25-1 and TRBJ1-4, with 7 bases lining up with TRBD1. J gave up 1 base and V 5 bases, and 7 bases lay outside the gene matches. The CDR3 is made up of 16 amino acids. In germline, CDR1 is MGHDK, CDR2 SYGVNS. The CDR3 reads CASSSDRHVTNEKLFF. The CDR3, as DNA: TGTGCCAGCAGTTCGGACAGGCACGTAACTAATGAAAAACTGTTTTTT.

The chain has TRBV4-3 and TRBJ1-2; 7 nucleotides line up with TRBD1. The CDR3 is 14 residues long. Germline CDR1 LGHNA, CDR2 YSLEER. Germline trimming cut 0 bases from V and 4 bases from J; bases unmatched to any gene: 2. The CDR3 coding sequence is TGCGCCAGCAGCCAAGATTACAGGGGCTATGGCTACACCTTC. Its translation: CASSQDYRGYGYTF.

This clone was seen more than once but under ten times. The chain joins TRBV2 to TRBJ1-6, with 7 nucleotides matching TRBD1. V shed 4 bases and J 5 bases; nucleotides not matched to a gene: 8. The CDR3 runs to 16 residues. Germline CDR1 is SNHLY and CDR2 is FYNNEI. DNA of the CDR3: TGTGCCAGCAGTGCTTTCCGACAGGGTAATAATTCACCCCTCCACTTT. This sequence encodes CASSAFRQGNNSPLHF.

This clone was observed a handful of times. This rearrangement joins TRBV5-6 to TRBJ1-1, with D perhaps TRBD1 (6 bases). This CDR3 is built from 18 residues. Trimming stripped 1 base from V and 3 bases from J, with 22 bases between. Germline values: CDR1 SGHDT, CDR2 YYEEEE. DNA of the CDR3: TGTGCCAGCAGCTTGCGTGGACAGCCATTCCTGGGTGACACTGAAGCTTTCTTT. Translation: CASSLRGQPFLGDTEAFF.

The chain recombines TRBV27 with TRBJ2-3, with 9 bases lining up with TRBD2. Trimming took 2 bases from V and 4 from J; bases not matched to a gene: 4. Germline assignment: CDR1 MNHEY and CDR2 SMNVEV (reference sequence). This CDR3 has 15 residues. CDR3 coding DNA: TGTGCCAGCAGTTTAAGGGGACTAGCCGCAGATACGCAGTATTTT. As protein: CASSLRGLAADTQYF.

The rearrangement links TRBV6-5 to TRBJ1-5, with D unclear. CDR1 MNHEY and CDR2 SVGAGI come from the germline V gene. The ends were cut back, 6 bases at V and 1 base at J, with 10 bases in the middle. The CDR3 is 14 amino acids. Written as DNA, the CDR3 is TGTGCCAGCAGCCGAGGAACCAGCAATCAGCCCCAGCATTTT. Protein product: CASSRGTSNQPQHF.

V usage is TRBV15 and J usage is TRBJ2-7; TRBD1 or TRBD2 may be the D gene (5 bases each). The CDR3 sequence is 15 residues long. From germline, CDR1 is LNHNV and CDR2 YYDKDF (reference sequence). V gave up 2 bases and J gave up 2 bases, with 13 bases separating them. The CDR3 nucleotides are TGTGCCACCAGCAGAATAGGGGAGATGGCCTACGAGCAGTACTTC. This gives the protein CATSRIGEMAYEQYF.

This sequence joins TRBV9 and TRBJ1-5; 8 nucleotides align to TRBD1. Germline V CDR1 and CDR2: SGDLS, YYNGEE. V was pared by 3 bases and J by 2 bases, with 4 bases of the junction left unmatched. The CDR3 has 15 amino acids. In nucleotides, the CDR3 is TGTGCCAGCAGCGCGACAGGGGTTGGCAATCAGCCCCAGCATTTT. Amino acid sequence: CASSATGVGNQPQHF.

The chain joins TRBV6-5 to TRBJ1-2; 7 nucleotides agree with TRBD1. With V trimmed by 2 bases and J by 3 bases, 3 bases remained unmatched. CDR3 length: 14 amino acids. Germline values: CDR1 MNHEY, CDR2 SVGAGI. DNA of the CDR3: TGTGCCAGCAGTTACGACAGGGTCGACTATGGCTACACCTTC. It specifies CASSYDRVDYGYTF.

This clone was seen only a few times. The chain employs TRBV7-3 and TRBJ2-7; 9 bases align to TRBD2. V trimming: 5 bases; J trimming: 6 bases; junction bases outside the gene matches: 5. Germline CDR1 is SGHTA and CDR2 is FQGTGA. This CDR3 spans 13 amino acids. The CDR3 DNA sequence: TGTGCCAGCAGCCAAGGGACTAGCAGCGAGCAGTACTTC. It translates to CASSQGTSSEQYF.

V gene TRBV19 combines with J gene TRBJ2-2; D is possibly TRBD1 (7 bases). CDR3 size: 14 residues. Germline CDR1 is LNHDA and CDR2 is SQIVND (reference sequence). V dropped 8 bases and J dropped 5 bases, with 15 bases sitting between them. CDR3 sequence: CASGAQGGTGELFF. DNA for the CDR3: TGTGCCAGTGGGGCTCAGGGGGGAACCGGGGAGCTGTTTTTT.

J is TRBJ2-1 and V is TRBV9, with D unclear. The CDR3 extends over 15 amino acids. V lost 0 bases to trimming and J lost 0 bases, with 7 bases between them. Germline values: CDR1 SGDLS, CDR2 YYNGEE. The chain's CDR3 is CASSVDPSSYNEQFF. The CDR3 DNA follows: TGTGCCAGCAGCGTAGACCCGAGCTCCTACAATGAGCAGTTCTTC.

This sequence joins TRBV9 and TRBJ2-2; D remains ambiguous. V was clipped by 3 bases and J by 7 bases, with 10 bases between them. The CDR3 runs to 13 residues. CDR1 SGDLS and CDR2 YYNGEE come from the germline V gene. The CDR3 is CASSADSYGELFF. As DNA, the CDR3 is TGTGCCAGCAGCGCCGACTCGTACGGGGAGCTGTTTTTT.

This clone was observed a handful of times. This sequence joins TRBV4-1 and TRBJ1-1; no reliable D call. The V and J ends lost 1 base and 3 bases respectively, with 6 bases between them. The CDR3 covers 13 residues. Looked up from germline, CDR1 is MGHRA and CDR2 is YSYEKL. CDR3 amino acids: CASSQVMDTEAFF. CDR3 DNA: TGCGCCAGCAGCCAAGTGATGGACACTGAAGCTTTCTTT.

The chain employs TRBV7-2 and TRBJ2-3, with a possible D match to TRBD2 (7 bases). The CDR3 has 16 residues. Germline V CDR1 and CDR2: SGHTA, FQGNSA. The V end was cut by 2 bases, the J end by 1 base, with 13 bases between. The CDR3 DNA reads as TGTGCCAGCAGCTTATCCGGGGGGCTTCGCACAGATACGCAGTATTTT. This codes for CASSLSGGLRTDTQYF.

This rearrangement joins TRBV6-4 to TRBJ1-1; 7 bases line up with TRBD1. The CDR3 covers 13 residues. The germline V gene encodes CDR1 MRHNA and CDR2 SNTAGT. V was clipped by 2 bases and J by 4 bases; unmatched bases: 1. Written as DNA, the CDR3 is TGTGCCAGCAGTGACACAGGGGTCACTGAAGCTTTCTTT. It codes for CASSDTGVTEAFF.

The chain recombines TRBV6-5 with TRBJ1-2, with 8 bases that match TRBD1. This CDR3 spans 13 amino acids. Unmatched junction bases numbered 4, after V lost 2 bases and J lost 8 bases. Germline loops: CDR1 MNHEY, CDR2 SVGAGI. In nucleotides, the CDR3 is TGTGCCAGCAGTTACGACAGGGGTAGAGGCTACACCTTC. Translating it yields CASSYDRGRGYTF.

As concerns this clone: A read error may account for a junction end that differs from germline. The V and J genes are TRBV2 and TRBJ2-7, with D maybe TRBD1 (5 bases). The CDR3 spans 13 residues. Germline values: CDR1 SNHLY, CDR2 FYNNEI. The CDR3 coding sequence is TGTGCCAGCAGCGAAGACAGACGATTAGAGCAGTACTTC. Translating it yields CASSEDRRLEQYF.

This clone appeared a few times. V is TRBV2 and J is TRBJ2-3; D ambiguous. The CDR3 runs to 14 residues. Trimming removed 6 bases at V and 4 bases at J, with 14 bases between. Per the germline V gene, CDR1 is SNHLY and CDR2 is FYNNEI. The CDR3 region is CASSIFKDADTQYF. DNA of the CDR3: TGTGCCAGCAGCATCTTTAAGGACGCAGATACGCAGTATTTT.

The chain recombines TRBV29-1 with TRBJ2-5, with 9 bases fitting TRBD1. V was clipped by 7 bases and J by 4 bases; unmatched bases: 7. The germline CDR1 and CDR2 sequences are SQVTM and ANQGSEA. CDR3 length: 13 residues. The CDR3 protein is CSASGQGGETQYF. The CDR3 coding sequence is TGCAGCGCCTCGGGACAGGGAGGAGAGACCCAGTACTTC.

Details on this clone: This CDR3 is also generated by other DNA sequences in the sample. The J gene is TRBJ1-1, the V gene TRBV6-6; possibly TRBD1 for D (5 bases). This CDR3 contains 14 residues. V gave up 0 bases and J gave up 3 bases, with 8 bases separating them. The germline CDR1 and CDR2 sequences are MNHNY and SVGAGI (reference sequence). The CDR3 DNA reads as TGTGCCAGCAGTTACTCGAGGGGAGACACTGAAGCTTTCTTT. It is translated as CASSYSRGDTEAFF.

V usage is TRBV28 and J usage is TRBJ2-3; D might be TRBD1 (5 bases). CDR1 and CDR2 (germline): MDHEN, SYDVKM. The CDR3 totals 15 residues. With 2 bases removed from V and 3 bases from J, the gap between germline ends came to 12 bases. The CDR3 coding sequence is TGTGCCAGCAGTTTAAGGACAACGCGGACAGATACGCAGTATTTT. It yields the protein CASSLRTTRTDTQYF.

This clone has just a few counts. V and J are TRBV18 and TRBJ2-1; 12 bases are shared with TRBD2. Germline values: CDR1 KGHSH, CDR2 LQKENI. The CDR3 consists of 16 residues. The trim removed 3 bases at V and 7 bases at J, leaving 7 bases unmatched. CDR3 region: CASSPETSGRLNEQFF. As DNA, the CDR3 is TGTGCCAGCTCACCCGAAACTAGCGGGAGGCTGAATGAGCAGTTCTTC.

DNA for the CDR3: TGTGCCAGCATAGGATCCCGAGGAGACGAAAAACTGTTTTTT. Translation: CASIGSRGDEKLFF. The chain links TRBV6-1 to TRBJ1-4, with D uncertain. The germline CDR1 and CDR2 sequences are MNHNS and SASEGT. The CDR3 consists of 14 residues. V lost 7 bases to trimming and J lost 8 bases, with 17 bases between them.

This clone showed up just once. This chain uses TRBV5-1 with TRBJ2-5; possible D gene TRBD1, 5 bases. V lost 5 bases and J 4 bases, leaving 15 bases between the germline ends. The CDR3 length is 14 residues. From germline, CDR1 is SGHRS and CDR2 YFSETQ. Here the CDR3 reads CASSRGHDGETQYF. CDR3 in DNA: TGCGCCAGCAGTAGGGGTCACGATGGAGAGACCCAGTACTTC.